Listed below are T cell receptor beta chains from one sample, sequenced in a study of cytomegalovirus exposure and HLA in healthy donors. The method was immunoSEQ multiplex PCR; TCRdb's version includes in-frame clones alone and lacks a portion of them. The sample has 100,000 to 150,000 clones, approximately 84% seen once; the top ten hold under 4.5%. Specimen: PBMCs. These receptors were taken from a man aged 18 to 29 in good health and CMV-seropositive. Each CDR3 is given with its conserved first and last residue. A D gene is named only where the DNA matches it firmly. Clone sizes are given selectively: once, few, many, or a class where the clone is expanded.

CDR3 protein	CDR3 DNA	clone size	V gene	J gene	D gene
CASSQEPFGGTGNTIYF	TGCGCCAGCAGCCAAGAACCCTTCGGGGGGACGGGAAACACCATATATTTT	.	TRBV4-3	TRBJ1-3	.
CASSVGGGAYEQYF	TGTGCCAGCAGTGTCGGCGGGGGGGCCTACGAGCAGTACTTC	.	TRBV2	TRBJ2-7	TRBD2
CAWSKPGLAGDTQYF	TGTGCCTGGAGTAAGCCGGGACTAGCGGGAGACACCCAGTACTTC	.	TRBV30	TRBJ2-5	TRBD2
CASSGLLAGAKETQYF	TGCGCCAGCAGCGGGTTACTAGCGGGAGCGAAAGAGACCCAGTACTTC	few	TRBV5-1	TRBJ2-5	TRBD2
CASSIRSSGSTDTQYF	TGTGCCAGTAGTATCCGGTCATCAGGGAGCACAGATACGCAGTATTTT	.	TRBV19	TRBJ2-3	.
CASSRATHPYYEQYF	TGCGCCAGCAGCCGGGCGACACACCCATACTACGAGCAGTACTTC	.	TRBV4-3	TRBJ2-7	.
CASSQKPPGQVNTGELFF	TGCGCCAGCAGCCAAAAACCCCCGGGACAGGTTAACACCGGGGAGCTGTTTTTT	.	TRBV4-3	TRBJ2-2	TRBD1
CASSSGTGGLGQPQHF	TGTGCCAGCAGCTCAGGGACAGGGGGCTTGGGTCAGCCCCAGCATTTT	.	TRBV7-9	TRBJ1-5	TRBD1
CASSESPGANVLTF	TGTGCCAGCAGTGAGTCCCCGGGGGCCAACGTCCTGACTTTC	.	TRBV25-1	TRBJ2-6	.
CASSASRPSGAPGSETQYF	TGTGCCAGCAGCGCCTCCCGCCCGAGCGGGGCCCCGGGGTCGGAGACCCAGTACTTC	few	TRBV5-6	TRBJ2-5	TRBD2
CASSQDRVYGYTF	TGTGCCAGCAGCCAGGACAGGGTATATGGCTACACCTTC	.	TRBV11-2	TRBJ1-2	TRBD1
CAWSYGRRNEQFF	TGTGCCTGGAGTTACGGGAGACGAAATGAGCAGTTCTTC	.	TRBV30	TRBJ2-1	.
CASSGTTYEQYF	TGTGCCAGCAGTGGGACAACCTACGAGCAGTACTTC	once	TRBV27	TRBJ2-7	.
CASSPTGGTSPYGYTF	TGTGCCAGCTCACCGACAGGGGGTACTAGTCCATATGGCTACACCTTC	.	TRBV18	TRBJ1-2	TRBD1
CASSFLGPQPQHF	TGTGCCAGCAGTTTTTTGGGGCCACAGCCCCAGCATTTT	.	TRBV27	TRBJ1-5	.
CAPPVTDCPDTQYF	TGTGCCCCTCCCGTGACTGATTGCCCAGATACGCAGTATTTT	.	TRBV13	TRBJ2-3	.
CASTRATGLGGYTF	TGTGCCAGCACCCGAGCGACAGGGCTGGGTGGCTACACCTTC	.	TRBV2	TRBJ1-2	TRBD1
CASSAGLSGNTIYF	TGTGCCAGCAGCGCGGGACTTTCTGGAAACACCATATATTTT	.	TRBV9	TRBJ1-3	.
CASSQEPGVNLYNEQFF	TGCGCCAGCAGCCAAGAACCGGGGGTCAACTTGTACAATGAGCAGTTCTTC	.	TRBV4-3	TRBJ2-1	.
CASSPETGTGMNTEAFF	TGTGCCAGCAGCCCAGAGACAGGGACCGGGATGAACACTGAAGCTTTCTTT	.	TRBV5-6	TRBJ1-1	TRBD1
CASSLVFFPNEQFF	TGTGCCAGCAGCTTGGTATTTTTTCCCAATGAGCAGTTCTTC	.	TRBV5-5	TRBJ2-1	.
CASRGPNTEAFF	TGTGCCAGCAGGGGCCCGAACACTGAAGCTTTCTTT	once	TRBV6-1	TRBJ1-1	.
CASSPPGTGEAGELFF	TGTGCCAGCAGCCCCCCCGGGACAGGGGAGGCCGGGGAGCTGTTTTTT	few	TRBV7-9	TRBJ2-2	TRBD1
CASRATATNEKLFF	TGTGCCTCTCGGGCGACAGCAACTAATGAAAAACTGTTTTTT	.	TRBV18	TRBJ1-4	.
CASSPKGAGGYTF	TGTGCCAGCAGTCCTAAGGGGGCTGGTGGCTACACCTTC	.	TRBV6-6	TRBJ1-2	TRBD1
CAWSTHNKGDNEQFF	TGTGCCTGGAGTACTCACAACAAAGGGGACAATGAGCAGTTCTTC	few	TRBV30	TRBJ2-1	.
CASSEGGVDTEAFF	TGCGCCAGCAGTGAGGGGGGGGTAGACACTGAAGCTTTCTTT	.	TRBV10-2	TRBJ1-1	.
CASSLMGQGYEQYF	TGTGCCAGCAGCTTAATGGGACAGGGCTACGAGCAGTACTTC	.	TRBV7-2	TRBJ2-7	TRBD1
CASSQDLQAENYEQYF	TGCGCCAGCAGCCAAGATTTACAGGCAGAGAACTACGAGCAGTACTTC	.	TRBV4-3	TRBJ2-7	.
CASSVVLAGELFF	TGTGCCAGCAGCGTAGTTTTAGCCGGGGAGCTGTTTTTT	.	TRBV9	TRBJ2-2	.
CASSQVFGTSGTDTQYF	TGTGCCAGCAGCCAAGTGTTCGGGACTAGCGGCACAGATACGCAGTATTTT	.	TRBV14	TRBJ2-3	TRBD2
CASSQEAGGQELFF	TGTGCCAGCAGCCAAGAGGCCGGGGGTCAGGAGCTGTTTTTT	.	TRBV14	TRBJ2-2	.
CASSFGTRASTGTAGYGYTF	TGCGCCAGCAGCTTTGGGACCCGCGCCTCGACCGGGACAGCCGGCTATGGCTACACCTTC	.	TRBV5-1	TRBJ1-2	TRBD1
CASSLSVALSTGELFF	TGTGCCAGCAGTTTATCGGTAGCTTTGAGCACCGGGGAGCTGTTTTTT	.	TRBV27	TRBJ2-2	.
CASSLGHTGSTEAFF	TGTGCCAGCAGCTTAGGGCACACAGGGTCCACTGAAGCTTTCTTT	.	TRBV7-9	TRBJ1-1	.
CASSVGLGQGAGELFF	TGTGCCAGCAGCGTGGGTCTCGGACAGGGTGCTGGGGAGCTGTTTTTT	once	TRBV9	TRBJ2-2	TRBD1
CASSLVRQGAEAFF	TGTGCCAGCAGCTTGGTACGACAGGGGGCAGAAGCTTTCTTT	.	TRBV7-2	TRBJ1-1	TRBD1
CASSSGGALTNEKLFF	TGTGCCAGCAGTTCTGGTGGGGCGCTTACTAATGAAAAACTGTTTTTT	once	TRBV9	TRBJ1-4	.
CASSLDSPLAGGPRETQYF	TGCGCCAGCAGCTTGGATTCGCCTCTAGCGGGGGGCCCGCGGGAGACCCAGTACTTC	once	TRBV5-1	TRBJ2-5	TRBD2
CASSLVGGGVSDTQYF	TGTGCCAGCAGCTTGGTCGGGGGAGGAGTATCAGATACGCAGTATTTT	.	TRBV5-5	TRBJ2-3	.
CAWSPNRVRGTGSYNSPLHF	TGTGCCTGGAGTCCAAACAGGGTTCGGGGTACGGGCTCCTATAATTCACCCCTCCACTTT	.	TRBV30	TRBJ1-6	.
CASSLGPSREGGELFF	TGTGCCAGCAGCCTCGGACCCTCCAGGGAAGGCGGGGAGCTGTTTTTT	.	TRBV5-6	TRBJ2-2	.
CASTRQGAGGYGYTF	TGTGCCAGTACCCGACAGGGGGCTGGAGGTTATGGCTACACCTTC	few	TRBV19	TRBJ1-2	TRBD1
CAWSADTYQETQYF	TGTGCCTGGAGTGCAGATACGTACCAAGAGACCCAGTACTTC	.	TRBV30	TRBJ2-5	.
CASSLGDRETFYGYTF	TGCGCCAGCAGCTTGGGAGACAGAGAAACCTTCTATGGCTACACCTTC	.	TRBV5-1	TRBJ1-2	.
CASSPRPTGNPSNQPQHF	TGTGCCAGCTCACCACGACCCACGGGGAACCCTAGCAATCAGCCCCAGCATTTT	.	TRBV18	TRBJ1-5	.
CASRSPGVNSPLHF	TGTGCCAGCAGATCGCCGGGGGTAAATTCACCCCTCCACTTT	.	TRBV6-5	TRBJ1-6	.
CASSRQQGAGANVLTF	TGTGCCAGCAGCCGACAACAGGGCGCTGGGGCCAACGTCCTGACTTTC	once	TRBV7-2	TRBJ2-6	.
CASSLDSAVVGYTF	TGCGCCAGCAGCTTGGACTCCGCGGTAGTCGGCTACACCTTC	.	TRBV5-1	TRBJ1-2	.
CASSAPEVGLAGFKETQYF	TGTGCCAGCAGCGCCCCCGAAGTGGGACTAGCGGGCTTTAAAGAGACCCAGTACTTC	.	TRBV7-6	TRBJ2-5	TRBD2
CASSIGDTGNTIYF	TGTGCCAGTAGTATAGGGGACACTGGAAACACCATATATTTT	.	TRBV19	TRBJ1-3	.
CASSKDTSGETQYF	TGTGCCAGCAGCAAGGACACTAGCGGAGAGACCCAGTACTTC	.	TRBV7-2	TRBJ2-5	TRBD2
CASSFGQSYEQYF	TGCGCCAGCAGCTTTGGACAGTCCTACGAGCAGTACTTC	.	TRBV5-1	TRBJ2-7	.
CASSAPSGANVLTF	TGTGCCAGCAGCGCCCCATCTGGGGCCAACGTCCTGACTTTC	.	TRBV9	TRBJ2-6	.
CASSYDSHEQYF	TGTGCCAGCAGCTATGACAGTCACGAGCAGTACTTC	.	TRBV7-2	TRBJ2-7	.
CASSLRGLAGDTGELFF	TGTGCCAGCTCCCTTAGGGGTCTAGCGGGAGACACCGGGGAGCTGTTTTTT	.	TRBV7-2	TRBJ2-2	TRBD2
CASGTGVDSPLHF	TGTGCCAGCGGGACAGGGGTAGATTCACCCCTCCACTTT	.	TRBV7-2	TRBJ1-6	TRBD1